This section outlines one TCR beta chain sequence together with its context. The germline V gene has CDR1 MNHEY and CDR2 SMNVEV (reference sequence). V was shortened by 3 bases and J by 4 bases, with 10 bases between the two germline ends. The CDR3 spans 14 residues. This sample stems from a study of siplizumab effects on memory and regulatory T cells. Using immunoSEQ multiplex PCR, the repertoire was profiled, and TCRdb retains in-frame clones only, with some absent. The sample holds approximately 60,000 clones; 65% to 80% are singletons and the top ten take about 0.42%. The material sequenced was memory CD4+ T cells sorted from blood. The sequence was collected from a human donor in good health. This chain connects TRBV27 to TRBJ2-1, with D perhaps matching TRBD1 or TRBD2 (5 bases each). The CDR3 DNA sequence: TGTGCCAGCAGTTTGAGGGGTTCGTACAATGAGCAGTTCTTC. Amino acids: CASSLRGSYNEQFF.